Sequencing of this T cell receptor beta chain was carried out in a study of shared clonotypes between healthy human individuals. TCRdb's table, derived via immunoSEQ multiplex PCR, lists solely in-frame clones and lacks some. The top ten clones hold roughly 0.13% of a sample with roughly 2.5 million clones, approximately 90% of them seen once. In germline, CDR1 is ENHRY, CDR2 SYGVKD. The V end was cut by 0 bases, the J end by 3 bases, with 15 bases between. This CDR3 region has 16 residues. The chain joins TRBV10-3 to TRBJ2-7; either TRBD1 or TRBD2 may supply D (5 bases each). The TCR was taken from a man younger than 30 in good health. Material for sequencing was naive CD4+ T cells sorted from blood. Subset specified: CD45RA+ positively selected. The CDR3 spells CAISESAVGVGYEQYF. CDR3 coding DNA: TGTGCCATCAGTGAGTCGGCCGTGGGGGTTGGCTACGAGCAGTACTTC.